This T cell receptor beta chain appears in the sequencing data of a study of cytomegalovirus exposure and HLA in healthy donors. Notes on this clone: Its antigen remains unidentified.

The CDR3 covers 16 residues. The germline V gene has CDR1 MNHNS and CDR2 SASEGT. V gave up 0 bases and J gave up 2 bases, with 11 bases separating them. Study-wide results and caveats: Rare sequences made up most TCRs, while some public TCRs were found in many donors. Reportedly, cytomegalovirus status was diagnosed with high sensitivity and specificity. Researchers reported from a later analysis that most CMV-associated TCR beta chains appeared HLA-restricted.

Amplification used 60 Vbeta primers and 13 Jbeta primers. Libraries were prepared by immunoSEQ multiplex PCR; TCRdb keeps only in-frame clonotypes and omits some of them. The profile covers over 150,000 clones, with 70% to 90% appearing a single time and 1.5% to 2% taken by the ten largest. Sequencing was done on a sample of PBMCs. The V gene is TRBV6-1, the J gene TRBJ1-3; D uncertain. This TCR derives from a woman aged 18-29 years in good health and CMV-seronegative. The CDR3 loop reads CASSEAAGPPGNTIYF. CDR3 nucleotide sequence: TGTGCCAGCAGTGAAGCAGCAGGCCCCCCTGGAAACACCATATATTTT.